The rows below give T cell receptor beta chains drawn from one sample of a study of blood T cell repertoires in COVID-19. Sequencing used immunoSEQ multiplex PCR; TCRdb keeps in-frame clones, though not all of them. The sample has about 96,000 clones; about three quarters are singletons. Sequenced: peripheral blood. These receptor sequences come from a man aged 45-65 years who had recovered from COVID-19. CDR3s include the opening cysteine and the closing phenylalanine or tryptophan. Clone size, where shown, is once, few, many, or a class for clones that have expanded.

clone_size	v_call	j_call	cdr3_aa
NA	TRBV7-2	TRBJ2-1	CASSSGLAGGYNEQFF
NA	TRBV4-1	TRBJ2-5	CASSQDRVAGVQETQYF
NA	TRBV18	TRBJ2-1	CASSHGLGGDNEQFF
few	TRBV5-1	TRBJ2-1	CASSPNSGGFYNEQFF
NA	TRBV7-3	TRBJ2-5	CASSPTGVETQYF
NA	TRBV30	TRBJ1-6	CAWRPGEDSPLHF
NA	TRBV10-1	TRBJ2-4	CASSGQGNIQYF
NA	TRBV28	TRBJ1-5	CASRSGTGGAGQPQHF
once	TRBV3-1/TRBV3-2	TRBJ2-1	CASSQDWASSSYNEQFF
NA	TRBV2	TRBJ1-1	CASRGDSMNTEAFF
NA	TRBV5-4	TRBJ2-1	CASSWGLAMEQFF
NA	TRBV27	TRBJ1-2	CASSFGQNYGYTF
NA	TRBV6-2/TRBV6-3	TRBJ2-7	CASSYGGHSYEQYF
NA	TRBV5-1	TRBJ2-7	CASSYLRGQGGEQYF
NA	TRBV19	TRBJ2-1	CASSFLSQVGANEQFF
NA	TRBV28	TRBJ1-5	CASSLLQDERQPQHF
NA	TRBV24-1	TRBJ2-7	CATSDPGTSGYEQYF
NA	TRBV5-1	TRBJ2-3	CASSLLPSGVSNTDTQYF
once	TRBV7-9	TRBJ2-1	CASTLSGAGSYNEQFF
NA	TRBV3-1/TRBV3-2	TRBJ2-2	CAASDPGEGTGELFF
medium-sized	TRBV11-2	TRBJ2-1	CASSFRTSGINEQFF
NA	TRBV27	TRBJ2-2	CASSTRQATGELFF
NA	TRBV15	TRBJ2-7	CATSRGRGRGEQYF
NA	TRBV7-2	TRBJ1-1	CASSQARMNTEAFF
NA	TRBV9	TRBJ2-7	CASSVDVGVYEQYF
NA	TRBV10-3	TRBJ1-4	CAISHGQPGGEKLFF
NA	TRBV6-4	TRBJ2-7	CASSDGGTGSYEQYF
NA	TRBV5-4	TRBJ1-1	CASSFNRELEAFF
NA	TRBV4-3	TRBJ2-3	CASSQETSGKYTDTQYF
few	TRBV19	TRBJ2-7	CASSGWTSGRYEQYF
NA	TRBV3-1/TRBV3-2	TRBJ2-7	CASSQEVLCVF
NA	TRBV5-6	TRBJ1-6	CASSARGGRNSPLHF
NA	TRBV5-8	TRBJ1-6	CASSPSSSYNSPLHF
NA	TRBV7-8	TRBJ2-1	CASSLKREWGYNEQFF
NA	TRBV4-3	TRBJ1-1	CASSRRGGTEAFF
NA	TRBV3-1/TRBV3-2	TRBJ1-2	CASSLRGTGGYTF
few	TRBV14	TRBJ2-1	CASSLFGTVYNEQFF
NA	TRBV30	TRBJ2-7	CAWAPGQGYEQYF
NA	TRBV18	TRBJ1-1	CASSPFEGRITEAFF
NA	TRBV2	TRBJ2-7	CASAQGYEQYF
NA	TRBV27	TRBJ1-2	CASSLGATGGGYTF
NA	TRBV7-9	TRBJ2-2	CASSSTGGTGELFF
few	TRBV4-3	TRBJ1-2	CASSQDRTGVRGYTF
NA	TRBV7-9	TRBJ2-5	CASSSGLAGGTQETQYF
NA	TRBV3-1/TRBV3-2	TRBJ1-4	CASSQDDRTGRSNEKLFF
once	TRBV30	TRBJ2-7	CAWKRTGSHEQYF
once	TRBV28	TRBJ2-2	CAGGWIAALKNTGELFF
NA	TRBV6-6	TRBJ1-2	CASSYTANYGYTF